This entry lists 27 T cell receptor beta chains sequenced from one sample in a study of cytomegalovirus exposure and HLA in healthy donors. The PCR made use of 60 Vbeta and 13 Jbeta primers. TCRdb keeps only in-frame clones here, not all; method: immunoSEQ multiplex PCR. The sample lists some 100,000 clones, about 85% occurring once. Sequences were obtained from PBMCs. Receptors were obtained from a man aged 25 to 40 in good health and CMV-seronegative.

This chain joins TRBV20-1 and TRBJ2-2; the D gene is possibly TRBD2 (5 bases). V was clipped by 5 bases and J by 7 bases, with 5 bases between them. The germline CDR1 and CDR2 sequences are DFQATT and SNEGSKA (reference sequence). CDR3 length: 10 amino acids. CDR3 bases: TGCAGTGCTCGGGGCGGGGAGCTGTTTTTT. Translated: CSARGGELFF.

The chain has TRBV10-1 and TRBJ2-7; D is undetermined. The CDR3 length is 13 residues. V lost 11 bases and J 0 bases, leaving 14 bases between the germline ends. Germline V gene data show CDR1 as WNHNN and CDR2 as SYGVQD (reference sequence). CDR3: CAGPNKSSYEQYF. The CDR3 DNA reads as TGCGCCGGGCCCAATAAGAGCTCCTACGAGCAGTACTTC.

This clone was found a few times. The V call is TRBV27, the J call TRBJ1-4; possibly TRBD1 for D (6 bases). Trimming took off 5 bases at V and 7 bases at J, with 14 bases between the two ends. This CDR3 is built from 14 residues. CDR1 is MNHEY and CDR2 is SMNVEV in the germline V gene (reference sequence). This chain's CDR3 is CASSPKQGFEKLFF. The CDR3 DNA reads TGTGCCAGCAGTCCCAAACAGGGTTTTGAAAAACTGTTTTTT.

V is TRBV18 and J is TRBJ2-2; D unclear. Looked up from germline, CDR1 is KGHSH and CDR2 is LQKENI. The CDR3 spans 13 residues. V was trimmed by 3 bases and J by 3 bases, leaving 5 bases between them. The CDR3 nucleotides read TGTGCCAGCTCACCCGAGCACACCGGGGAGCTGTTTTTT. It translates to CASSPEHTGELFF.

The CDR3 coding sequence is TGTGCCAGCAGCGGGACAGGGCGAACCTATGGCTACACCTTC. Protein: CASSGTGRTYGYTF. The J gene is TRBJ1-2, the V gene TRBV9, with 8 positions matching TRBD1. The germline CDR1 and CDR2 sequences are SGDLS and YYNGEE. The CDR3 runs 14 residues. V lost 3 bases, J lost 4 bases, and 5 bases stayed unmatched. Full variable domain (rest looked up from reference TRBV9 and TRBJ1-2): DSGVTQTPKHLITATGQRVTLRCSPRSGDLSVYWYQQSLDQGLQFLIQYYNGEERAKGNILERFSAQQFPDLHSELNLSSLELGDSALYFCASSGTGRTYGYTFGSGTRLTVV.

The chain couples TRBV14 to TRBJ1-2; D remains ambiguous. Germline assignment: CDR1 SGHDN and CDR2 FVKESK. This CDR3 region has 14 residues. V lost 4 bases and J lost 4, with 13 bases in between. CDR3 region: CASSLGGGVYGYTF. DNA for the CDR3: TGTGCCAGCAGCCTAGGAGGCGGAGTCTATGGCTACACCTTC. The full variable domain, its missing parts supplied by reference TRBV14 and TRBJ1-2, is EAGVTQFPSHSVIEKGQTVTLRCDPISGHDNLYWYRRVMGKEIKFLLHFVKESKQDESGMPNNRFLAERTGGTYSTLKVQPAELEDSGVYFCASSLGGGVYGYTFGSGTRLTVV.

The chain combines TRBV7-2 with TRBJ1-3; D possibly corresponds to TRBD1 (5 bases). Trimming took off 4 bases at V and 4 bases at J, with 8 bases between the two ends. The CDR3 loop spans 13 amino acids. CDR1 is SGHTA, CDR2 FQGNSA, per germline. The CDR3 sequence: CASSSRQGNTIYF. As DNA, the CDR3 is TGTGCCAGCAGCTCACGACAGGGAAACACCATATATTTT.

This clone came up a few times. The J gene is TRBJ2-1, the V gene TRBV5-4, with 7 bases lining up with TRBD2. CDR1 and CDR2 from the germline V gene are SGHNT and YYREEE (reference sequence). The CDR3 sequence is 15 residues long. J lost 3 bases, V lost 4 bases, and 7 bases had no gene match. The DNA of the CDR3 is TGTGCCAGCAGCGAGCGGGGTGTTGGCTACAATGAGCAGTTCTTC. It translates to CASSERGVGYNEQFF.

The chain joins TRBV28 to TRBJ2-7; the match to TRBD2 covers 8 bases. Trimming removed 6 bases from V and 2 bases from J; junction bases left unmatched: 9. Germline CDR1 reads MDHEN; CDR2 reads SYDVKM. The CDR3 totals 15 residues. The CDR3 region has the DNA TGTGCCAGCAGCCCAGTCGGAGCGGGGGCCTACGAGCAGTACTTC. Translation: CASSPVGAGAYEQYF.

This clone has only one observation. The chain uses TRBV5-6 and TRBJ2-1, with D tentatively TRBD2 (7 bases). Germline lookup yields CDR1 SGHDT and CDR2 YYEEEE. The CDR3 loop spans 17 amino acids. V lost 0 bases, J lost 0 bases, and 13 bases lay in between. CDR3 bases: TGTGCCAGCAGCTTGGGTGGCGGGGGCAACTCCTACAATGAGCAGTTCTTC. Residues: CASSLGGGGNSYNEQFF.

The chain has TRBV5-1 and TRBJ2-1; D is perhaps TRBD2 (5 bases). V dropped 0 bases and J dropped 6 bases, with 10 bases sitting between them. CDR1 and CDR2 (germline): SGHRS, YFSETQ. CDR3 length: 14 amino acids. CDR3 in DNA: TGCGCCAGCAGCTTGGTGCCGGGGTCCAATGAGCAGTTCTTC. Translated: CASSLVPGSNEQFF.

The genes are TRBV13 and TRBJ1-2; 10 bases are a match to TRBD1. This CDR3 region has 15 residues. Germline CDR1 and CDR2: PRHDT and FYEKMQ (reference sequence). V lost 6 bases, J lost 4 bases, and 8 bases stayed unmatched. CDR3 nucleotide sequence: TGTGCCAGCAGTGGTGGACAGGGGGGTTTCTATGGCTACACCTTC. Amino acid sequence: CASSGGQGGFYGYTF.

This rearrangement joins TRBV28 to TRBJ2-3; the match to TRBD2 covers 10 bases. This CDR3 comprises 16 residues. V gave up 5 bases and J gave up 4 bases; unmatched junction bases: 9. Germline CDR1 MDHEN, CDR2 SYDVKM. CDR3: CASSRPSGGAADTQYF. The CDR3 DNA is TGTGCCAGCAGTCGCCCGAGCGGGGGGGCGGCAGATACGCAGTATTTT.

The V call is TRBV5-1, the J call TRBJ2-7, with D tentatively TRBD2 (6 bases). The CDR3 spans 14 residues. The V and J ends lost 0 bases and 2 bases respectively, with 9 bases between them. CDR1 and CDR2 from the germline V gene are SGHRS and YFSETQ. The CDR3 reads CASSLGAGTYEQYF. The DNA for the CDR3 is TGCGCCAGCAGCTTGGGTGCGGGAACCTACGAGCAGTACTTC.

This rearrangement joins TRBV15 to TRBJ2-1; D is uncertain. The CDR3 contains 12 residues. Per the germline V gene, CDR1 is LNHNV and CDR2 is YYDKDF (reference sequence). V lost 4 bases and J lost 9, with 10 bases in between. Written as DNA, the CDR3 is TGTGCCACCAGCACCTTAGATACTGAGCAGTTCTTC. As protein: CATSTLDTEQFF.

The V gene is TRBV19, the J gene TRBJ1-5, with a tentative D call TRBD1 (6 bases). The CDR3 is 15 amino acids. The V end lost 3 bases, the J end lost 5 bases, and 14 bases lay between the germline ends. Germline-derived CDR1 and CDR2 are LNHDA and SQIVND (reference sequence). The CDR3 sequence: CASSMLRDTYQPQHF. In DNA, the CDR3 is TGTGCCAGTAGTATGCTCAGGGACACCTATCAGCCCCAGCATTTT.

The rearrangement links TRBV5-1 to TRBJ2-5; 9 nucleotides align to TRBD2. V lost 2 bases to trimming and J lost 3 bases; unmatched junction nucleotides: 5. This CDR3 region has 15 residues. The germline gives CDR1 SGHRS, CDR2 YFSETQ. The CDR3 DNA reads TGCGCCAGCAGCTTTAGCGGGGGTCGCGAAGAGACCCAGTACTTC. Translated: CASSFSGGREETQYF.

This sequence joins TRBV2 and TRBJ2-7; 11 bases fit TRBD1. Per germline, CDR1 SNHLY and CDR2 FYNNEI. Trimming at V came to 6 bases and at J to 7 bases, leaving 8 bases not matched to a gene. CDR3 length equals 14 residues. The CDR3 DNA reads TGTGCCAGCAGGCTGGACAGGGGGCTAGGGGAGCAGTACTTC. It encodes CASRLDRGLGEQYF.

In this sample, this clone turned up a few times. An end of the junction differs from the germline gene, which may be a read error. V gene TRBV6-5 combines with J gene TRBJ2-3, with TRBD2 matching 12 bases. CDR1 is MNHEY and CDR2 is SVGAGI in the germline V gene. The CDR3 contains 15 residues. The CDR3: CASSDSSGGADTQYF. DNA of the CDR3: TGTGCCAGCAGTGACTCTAGCGGGGGGGCAGATACGCAGTATTTT.

As to this clone: The CDR3 does not end in the conserved phenylalanine or tryptophan, so this is likely a read error. This rearrangement joins TRBV13 to TRBJ1-1; 11 bases agree with TRBD1. CDR1 and CDR2 (germline): PRHDT, FYEKMQ (reference sequence). V lost 0 bases to trimming and J lost 6 bases; unmatched junction nucleotides: 6. This CDR3 is 16 amino acids long. The CDR3 is CASSLGDRGPVAEAFS. The CDR3 DNA is TGTGCCAGCAGCTTAGGGGACAGGGGGCCGGTCGCTGAAGCTTTCTCT.

V gene TRBV2 combines with J gene TRBJ2-7, with D maybe TRBD2 (6 bases). CDR1 is SNHLY and CDR2 is FYNNEI in the germline V gene. V lost 7 bases to trimming and J lost 7 bases, with 17 bases between them. The CDR3 is 13 residues long. The CDR3 here is CASTHTKAGEQYF. The DNA of the CDR3 is TGTGCCAGCACGCACACAAAGGCGGGGGAGCAGTACTTC.

The chain carries TRBV30 and TRBJ2-5; 8 bases line up with TRBD1. Matching the DNA end better, TRBJ2-7 makes the J call doubtful. The CDR3 contains 12 residues. Germline loops: CDR1 GTSNPN, CDR2 SVGIG (reference sequence). CDR3 DNA sequence: TGTGCCTGCCAGACAGGGGACTACGAGCAGTACTTC. Residues: CACQTGDYEQYF.

This chain uses TRBV7-2 with TRBJ2-1, with 7 bases identical to TRBD1. V gave up 1 base and J gave up 4 bases; unmatched junction bases: 7. Germline CDR1 reads SGHTA; CDR2 reads FQGNSA. This CDR3 spans 16 amino acids. The chain's CDR3 is CASSLVGGPVYNEQFF. For the CDR3, the DNA is TGTGCCAGCAGCTTAGTAGGGGGCCCAGTATACAATGAGCAGTTCTTC.

The rearrangement uses TRBV7-2 and TRBJ2-7, with 12 bases aligning to TRBD2. CDR3 length: 17 amino acids. V trimming: 0 bases; J trimming: 7 bases; junction bases outside the gene matches: 10. From germline, CDR1 is SGHTA and CDR2 FQGNSA. The DNA for the CDR3 is TGTGCCAGCAGCTTAGCTTGGACTAGCGGGGACTCTGGAGAGCAGTACTTC. Its protein is CASSLAWTSGDSGEQYF.

The chain links TRBV5-6 to TRBJ2-5; 7 positions match TRBD1. Germline lookup yields CDR1 SGHDT and CDR2 YYEEEE. Trimming at V came to 0 bases and at J to 3 bases, leaving 8 bases not matched to a gene. The CDR3 covers 16 residues. The CDR3 spells CASSLAGTDEEETQYF. The CDR3 region has the DNA TGTGCCAGCAGCTTGGCAGGGACAGACGAAGAAGAGACCCAGTACTTC.

V and J are TRBV19 and TRBJ1-5; D is perhaps TRBD1 (5 bases). The V and J ends lost 7 bases and 6 bases respectively, with 19 bases between them. Germline V gives CDR1 LNHDA, CDR2 SQIVND (reference sequence). This CDR3 region has 15 residues. The CDR3 nucleotides are TGTGCCAGTACCCTAGGGGCCCCTTGGGGTCAGCCCCAGCATTTT. This encodes CASTLGAPWGQPQHF.

The chain couples TRBV6-1 to TRBJ2-2; a weak D match, TRBD1 (6 bases). Trimming took off 6 bases at V and 0 bases at J, with 11 bases between the two ends. This CDR3 has 15 amino acids. Germline-derived CDR1 and CDR2 are MNHNS and SASEGT. The CDR3 sequence: CASSRTVSNTGELFF. CDR3 DNA: TGTGCCAGCAGCAGGACAGTATCGAACACCGGGGAGCTGTTTTTT.